This T cell receptor (beta chain) was captured in a study of CD8 T cells in ankylosing spondylitis. The TCR beta libraries were generated through quantitative 5'-RACE incorporating molecular barcodes. TCRdb fed the 5' RACE reads into MiXCR, producing one record per CDR3 protein. This table holds 30,000 to 45,000 distinct CDR3 sequences, approximately 10% found once. The table lists this clonotype with many counts. Between the trimmed V and J ends, which lost 0 bases and 0 bases, there was a span of 11 bases. The CDR3 totals 16 residues. Per the germline V gene, CDR1 is LGHNA and CDR2 is YSLEER. The rearrangement joins TRBV4-3 to TRBJ1-1; no definite D call. This sequence was found in a male donor with ankylosing spondylitis or in good health (not recorded which). Sequencing used blood, either unsorted or a sorted T cell fraction (not recorded which). In DNA, the CDR3 is TGCGCCAGCAGCCAAGATCTTGATTTCATGAACACTGAAGCTTTCTTT. As protein: CASSQDLDFMNTEAFF.